These T cell receptor beta chains were read from a single sample in a study of OX40 agonist ivuxolimab in advanced cancers. Measured with immunoSEQ multiplex PCR; TCRdb has only the in-frame clones, and not every one. The table lists approximately 21,000 clones, roughly 82% of them singletons, with approximately 3% in the top ten. The input for sequencing was CD4+ or CD8+ T cells sorted from blood, taken in a trial of the OX40 agonist ivuxolimab. The receptors shown here come from an adult with an advanced solid tumor such as melanoma, head and neck, liver or kidney cancer. Each CDR3 is given with its conserved first and last residue. A D gene is named only where the DNA matches it firmly. Size values are once, few and many counts, or a class for expanded clones, and some rows have none.

TRBV7-3	once	TRBJ2-5	TRBD2	CASSNTGTTQETQYF	TGTGCCAGCAGCAACACCGGGACTACCCAGGAGACCCAGTACTTC
TRBV15	.	TRBJ1-2	.	CATSMVSSHGYDYTF	TGTGCCACCAGCATGGTCAGCTCTCACGGCTATGACTACACCTTC
TRBV27	.	TRBJ1-4	.	CASRTTSGTDEKLFF	TGTGCCAGCAGGACTACCTCAGGGACGGATGAAAAACTGTTTTTT
TRBV6-6	.	TRBJ2-7	.	CASTPRGGGSEQYF	TGTGCCAGCACCCCTAGAGGAGGGGGGTCCGAGCAGTACTTC
TRBV5-5	.	TRBJ1-3	.	CASSEYPGVRGNTIYF	TGTGCCAGCAGCGAATACCCAGGGGTTCGTGGAAACACCATATATTTT
TRBV2	.	TRBJ2-3	.	CASRPGHGTDTQYF	TGTGCCAGCCGCCCGGGACACGGCACAGATACGCAGTATTTT
TRBV28	few	TRBJ1-1	.	CASSTRTTGLNTEAFF	TGTGCCAGCAGTACACGGACAACGGGGTTGAACACTGAAGCTTTCTTT
TRBV28	.	TRBJ1-1	.	CASNYVGGPMNTEAFF	TGTGCCAGCAACTACGTTGGGGGGCCCATGAACACTGAAGCTTTCTTT
TRBV7-9	.	TRBJ2-3	TRBD2	CASSLATSGARGDTQYF	TGTGCCAGCAGCTTAGCTACTAGCGGGGCCCGGGGAGATACGCAGTATTTT
TRBV7-3	.	TRBJ2-1	.	CASSLIHNEQFF	TGTGCCAGCAGCTTAATCCACAATGAGCAGTTCTTC
TRBV28	.	TRBJ2-1	TRBD1	CASSYPPGTGETEQFF	TGTGCCAGCAGTTACCCGCCAGGGACAGGGGAGACTGAGCAGTTCTTC
TRBV11-2	.	TRBJ2-1	.	CASSLYPGAAFEQFF	TGTGCCAGCAGCCTATACCCAGGGGCGGCTTTTGAGCAGTTCTTC
TRBV5-4	.	TRBJ1-1	.	CASSLLATMNTEAFF	TGTGCCAGCAGCTTGTTAGCAACCATGAACACTGAAGCTTTCTTT
TRBV18	.	TRBJ1-3	.	CASSPDTFSGNTIYF	TGTGCCAGCTCACCCGACACGTTCTCTGGAAACACCATATATTTT
TRBV28	.	TRBJ2-1	TRBD2	CASSRAGTSGINEQFF	TGTGCCAGCAGCCGAGCCGGGACTAGCGGGATCAATGAGCAGTTCTTC
TRBV30	.	TRBJ1-4	TRBD1	CAWWDRASGKLFF	TGTGCCTGGTGGGACAGGGCGTCCGGAAAACTGTTTTTT
TRBV5-1	.	TRBJ2-7	.	CASSFTGSYEQYF	TGCGCCAGCAGCTTTACAGGGTCCTACGAGCAGTACTTC
TRBV5-1	.	TRBJ1-2	.	CASSPGPEAVGYTF	TGCGCCAGCAGCCCGGGCCCGGAGGCGGTCGGCTACACCTTC
TRBV6-6	medium-sized	TRBJ1-4	.	CASNRAGDPVGEKLFF	TGTGCCAGCAATCGTGCTGGAGATCCGGTCGGTGAAAAACTGTTTTTT
TRBV9	.	TRBJ1-2	.	CASSYSGQRYGYTF	TGTGCCAGCAGCTATTCCGGGCAGAGGTATGGCTACACCTTC
TRBV6-5	.	TRBJ2-7	TRBD1	CASSYGTGEVYEQYF	TGTGCCAGCAGTTATGGGACAGGGGAAGTCTACGAGCAGTACTTC
TRBV5-1	.	TRBJ2-5	.	CASSLARSQETQYF	TGCGCCAGCAGCTTAGCCAGGAGCCAAGAGACCCAGTACTTC
TRBV29-1	.	TRBJ1-3	TRBD1	CSGGTEGNTIYF	TGCAGCGGCGGGACAGAAGGAAACACCATATATTTT
TRBV5-1	few	TRBJ2-5	.	CASSLAAGAGSETQYF	TGCGCCAGCAGCTTGGCTGCGGGGGCTGGATCGGAGACCCAGTACTTC
TRBV4-1	.	TRBJ1-5	.	CASSRSGGNQPQHF	TGCGCCAGCAGCCGATCAGGGGGCAATCAGCCCCAGCATTTT
TRBV28	.	TRBJ2-7	TRBD2	CASFLTGTSGNEQYF	TGTGCCAGCTTCCTGACCGGGACTAGCGGGAACGAGCAGTACTTC
TRBV9	few	TRBJ2-1	TRBD2	CASSPSGNYNEQFF	TGTGCCAGCTCCCCCAGCGGGAACTACAATGAGCAGTTCTTC